The TCR beta chain under discussion was sequenced for a study of metastatic and nonmetastatic thyroid tumors. Every patient was untreated before thyroid surgery. TCRdb reanalyzed the PCR reads with MiXCR. The sample contains tens of thousands of clones, around 28% of which appear only once. The length of the CDR3 is 15 residues. The V and J ends lost 4 bases and 6 bases, in that order; junction bases with no gene match: 12. The V gene's germline CDR1 is SGHTA and CDR2 FQGNSA. On this clone: The sample has other DNA sequences that encode this CDR3 too.

Sequencing was carried out using blood. The sequence came from a male donor with papillary thyroid cancer or a benign thyroid nodule (not recorded which). Some clones in this sample may be carry-over from other donors' samples. The chain employs TRBV7-2 and TRBJ2-7; 7 bases line up with TRBD2. The CDR3 is CASSSSRLAGGEQYF. For the CDR3, the DNA is TGTGCCAGCAGCTCCTCTCGACTAGCTGGGGGCGAGCAGTACTTC.